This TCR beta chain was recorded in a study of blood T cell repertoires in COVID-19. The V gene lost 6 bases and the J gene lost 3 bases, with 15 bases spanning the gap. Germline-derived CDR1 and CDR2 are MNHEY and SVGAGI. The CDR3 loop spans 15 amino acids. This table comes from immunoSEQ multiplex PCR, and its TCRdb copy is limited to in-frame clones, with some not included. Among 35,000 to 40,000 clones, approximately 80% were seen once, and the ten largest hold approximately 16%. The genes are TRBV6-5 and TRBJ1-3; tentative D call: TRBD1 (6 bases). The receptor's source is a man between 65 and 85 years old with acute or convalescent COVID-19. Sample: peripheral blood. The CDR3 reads CASRMGASNGNTIYF. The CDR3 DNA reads TGTGCCAGCAGAATGGGGGCGTCTAATGGAAACACCATATATTTT.